The entry below describes one T cell receptor beta chain. This record belongs to a study of Ad26.COV2.S vaccination and SARS-CoV-2 variants. Germline CDR1 reads MNHEY; CDR2 reads SVGAGI. V was pared by 3 bases and J by 3 bases, with 8 bases between. The CDR3 covers 13 residues. Profiled with immunoSEQ multiplex PCR; TCRdb holds only in-frame clones, not every one. Here the sample spans about 97,000 clones, about 78% being singletons. The rearrangement uses TRBV6-5 and TRBJ1-1, with D possibly TRBD1 on 6 matching bases. The specimen was peripheral blood, collected after recovery from COVID-19. This receptor was obtained from a human donor who had recovered from COVID-19. CDR3 sequence: CASSYRTDTEAFF. DNA for the CDR3: TGTGCCAGCAGTTATCGGACAGACACTGAAGCTTTCTTT.